This TCR beta chain is drawn from a study of blood T cell repertoires in COVID-19. As for the study in general: Sites across the United States, Italy and Spain contributed samples from acute and convalescent COVID-19. Sources were T cells, B-cell-depleted T cells, or PBMCs; the material itself was cDNA or gDNA.

Per the study methods: Using reference gene primer amplification, nucleated cell counts were estimated. Assay used: immunoSEQ multiplex PCR; TCRdb lists only in-frame clones, some missing. V, J and clone size reflect that table, while D and trimming were determined from the DNA. The sample lists 130,000 to 150,000 clones; approximately 83% were seen once. This CDR3 spans 15 amino acids. The V end was cut by 4 bases, the J end by 8 bases, with 17 bases between. The germline gives CDR1 SNHLY, CDR2 FYNNEI. This TCR was sampled from a woman aged 80 or over with acute or convalescent COVID-19. V gene TRBV2 combines with J gene TRBJ1-4; TRBD1 is a possible D gene (5 bases). Sequences were obtained from peripheral blood. CDR3 DNA sequence: TGTGCCAGCAGTGCGAACTCAGGGAGGGGCGAAAAACTGTTTTTT. As protein: CASSANSGRGEKLFF.